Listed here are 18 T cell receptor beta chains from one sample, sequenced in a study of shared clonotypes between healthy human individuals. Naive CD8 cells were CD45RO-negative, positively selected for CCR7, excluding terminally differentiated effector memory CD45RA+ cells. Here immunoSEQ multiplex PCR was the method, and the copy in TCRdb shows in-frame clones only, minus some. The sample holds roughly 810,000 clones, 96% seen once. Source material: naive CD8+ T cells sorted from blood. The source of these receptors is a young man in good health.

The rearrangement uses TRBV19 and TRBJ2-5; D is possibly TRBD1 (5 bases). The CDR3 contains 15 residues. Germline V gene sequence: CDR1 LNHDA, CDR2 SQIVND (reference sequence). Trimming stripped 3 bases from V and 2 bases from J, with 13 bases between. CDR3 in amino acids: CASSIPGQIQETQYF. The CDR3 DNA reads TGTGCCAGTAGTATTCCCGGACAAATACAAGAGACCCAGTACTTC.

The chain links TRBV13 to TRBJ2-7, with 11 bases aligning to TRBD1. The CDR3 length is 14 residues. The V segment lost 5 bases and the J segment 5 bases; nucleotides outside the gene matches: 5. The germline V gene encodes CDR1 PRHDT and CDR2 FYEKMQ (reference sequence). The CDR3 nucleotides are TGTGCCAGCAGCCCCCGGGACAGGGGGGACGAGCAGTACTTC. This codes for CASSPRDRGDEQYF.

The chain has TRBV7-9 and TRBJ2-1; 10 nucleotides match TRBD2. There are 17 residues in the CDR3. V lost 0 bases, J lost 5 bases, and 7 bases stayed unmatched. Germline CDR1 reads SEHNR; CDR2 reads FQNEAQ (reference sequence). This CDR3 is CASSLADRTSGDNEQFF. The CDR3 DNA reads TGTGCCAGCAGCTTAGCAGATCGGACTAGCGGAGACAATGAGCAGTTCTTC.

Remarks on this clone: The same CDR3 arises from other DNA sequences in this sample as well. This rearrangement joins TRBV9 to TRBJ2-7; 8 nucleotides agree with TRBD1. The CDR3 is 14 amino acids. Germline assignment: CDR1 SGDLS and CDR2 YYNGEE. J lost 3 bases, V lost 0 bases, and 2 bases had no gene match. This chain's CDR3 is CASSVAGGGYEQYF. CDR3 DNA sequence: TGTGCCAGCAGCGTAGCAGGGGGCGGCTACGAGCAGTACTTC.

DNA for the CDR3: TGTGCCAGCTCCTTGGGGGTGGACTACGAGCAGTACTTC. Protein sequence: CASSLGVDYEQYF. The rearrangement joins TRBV18 to TRBJ2-7, with D possibly being TRBD1 or TRBD2 (5 bases each). The ends were cut back, 6 bases at V and 3 bases at J, with 12 bases in the middle. Germline V CDR1 and CDR2: KGHSH, LQKENI. This CDR3 spans 13 amino acids. Full variable domain (remainder filled in from reference TRBV18 and TRBJ2-7): NAGVMQNPRHLVRRRGQEARLRCSPMKGHSHVYWYRQLPEEGLKFMVYLQKENIIDESGMPKERFSAEFPKEGPSILRIQQVVRGDSAAYFCASSLGVDYEQYFGPGTRLTVT.

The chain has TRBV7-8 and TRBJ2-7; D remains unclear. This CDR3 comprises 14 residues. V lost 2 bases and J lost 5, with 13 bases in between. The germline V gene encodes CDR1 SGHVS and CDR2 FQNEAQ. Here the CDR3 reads CASSLSPSEHEQYF. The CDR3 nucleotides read TGTGCCAGCAGCTTATCTCCGTCAGAACACGAGCAGTACTTC.

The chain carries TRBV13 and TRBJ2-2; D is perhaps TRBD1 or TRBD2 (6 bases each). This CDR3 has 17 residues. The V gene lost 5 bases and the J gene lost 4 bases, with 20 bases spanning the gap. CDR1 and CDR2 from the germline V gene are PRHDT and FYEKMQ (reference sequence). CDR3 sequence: CASSPSRSGAGTGELFF. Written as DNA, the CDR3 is TGTGCCAGCAGCCCCTCTCGCTCGGGGGCGGGCACCGGGGAGCTGTTTTTT.

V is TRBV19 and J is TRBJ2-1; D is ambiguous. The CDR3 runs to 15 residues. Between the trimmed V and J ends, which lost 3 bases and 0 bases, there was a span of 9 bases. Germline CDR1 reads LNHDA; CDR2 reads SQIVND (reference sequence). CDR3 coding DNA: TGTGCCAGTAGTATTTCAGCGAGCTCCTACAATGAGCAGTTCTTC. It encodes CASSISASSYNEQFF.

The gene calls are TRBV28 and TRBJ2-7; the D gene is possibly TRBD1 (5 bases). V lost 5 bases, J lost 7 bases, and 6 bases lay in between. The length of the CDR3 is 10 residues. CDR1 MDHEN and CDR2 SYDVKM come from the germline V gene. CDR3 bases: TGTGCCAGCAGTAAGGGGGAGCAGTACTTC. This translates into CASSKGEQYF.

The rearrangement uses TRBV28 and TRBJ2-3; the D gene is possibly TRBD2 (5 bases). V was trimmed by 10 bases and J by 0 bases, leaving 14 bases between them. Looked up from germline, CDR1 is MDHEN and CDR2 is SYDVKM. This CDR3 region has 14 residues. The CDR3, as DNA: TGTGCCACCTCCTTACCGGGGAGCACAGATACGCAGTATTTT. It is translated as CATSLPGSTDTQYF.

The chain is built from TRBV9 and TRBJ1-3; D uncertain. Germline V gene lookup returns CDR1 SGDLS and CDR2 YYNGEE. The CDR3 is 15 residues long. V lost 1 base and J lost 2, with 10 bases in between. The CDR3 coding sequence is TGTGCCAGCAGCGTATCTGGGGTGGCTGGAAACACCATATATTTT. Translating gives CASSVSGVAGNTIYF. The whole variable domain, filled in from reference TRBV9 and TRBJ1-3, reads DSGVTQTPKHLITATGQRVTLRCSPRSGDLSVYWYQQSLDQGLQFLIQYYNGEERAKGNILERFSAQQFPDLHSELNLSSLELGDSALYFCASSVSGVAGNTIYFGEGSWLTVV.

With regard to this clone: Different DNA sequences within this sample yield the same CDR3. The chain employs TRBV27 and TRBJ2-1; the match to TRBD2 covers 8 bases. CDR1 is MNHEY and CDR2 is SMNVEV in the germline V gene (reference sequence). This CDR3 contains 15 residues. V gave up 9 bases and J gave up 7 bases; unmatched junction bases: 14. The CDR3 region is CASGPGTRAANEQFF. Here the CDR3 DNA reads TGTGCCAGTGGCCCCGGGACTAGGGCGGCGAATGAGCAGTTCTTC.

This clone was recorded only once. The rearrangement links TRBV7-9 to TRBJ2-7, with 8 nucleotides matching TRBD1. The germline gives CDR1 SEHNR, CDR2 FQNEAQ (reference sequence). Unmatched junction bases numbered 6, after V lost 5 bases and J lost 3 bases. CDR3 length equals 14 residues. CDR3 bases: TGTGCCAGCAGCCCCGGACAGGGCCACTACGAGCAGTACTTC. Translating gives CASSPGQGHYEQYF.

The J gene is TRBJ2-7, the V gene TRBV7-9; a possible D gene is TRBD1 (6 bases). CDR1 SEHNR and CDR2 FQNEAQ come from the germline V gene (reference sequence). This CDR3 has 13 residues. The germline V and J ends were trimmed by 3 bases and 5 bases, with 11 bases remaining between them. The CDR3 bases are TGTGCCAGCAGCTTGCTAGCAGGGGACGAGCAGTACTTC. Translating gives CASSLLAGDEQYF. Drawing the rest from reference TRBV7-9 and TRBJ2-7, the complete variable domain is DTGVSQNPRHKITKRGQNVTFRCDPISEHNRLYWYRQTLGQGPEFLTYFQNEAQLEKSRLLSDRFSAERPKGSFSTLEIQRTEQGDSAMYLCASSLLAGDEQYFGPGTRLTVT.

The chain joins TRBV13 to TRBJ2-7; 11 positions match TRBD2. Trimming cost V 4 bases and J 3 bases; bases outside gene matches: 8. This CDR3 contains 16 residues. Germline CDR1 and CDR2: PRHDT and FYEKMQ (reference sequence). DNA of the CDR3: TGTGCCAGCAGCTCAGAGGCCGGACTAGCGGGCTACGAGCAGTACTTC. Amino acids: CASSSEAGLAGYEQYF.

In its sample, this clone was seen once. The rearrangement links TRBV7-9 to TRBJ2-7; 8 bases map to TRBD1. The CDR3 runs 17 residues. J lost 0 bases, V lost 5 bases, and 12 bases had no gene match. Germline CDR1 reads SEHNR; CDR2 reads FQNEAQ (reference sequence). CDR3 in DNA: TGTGCCAGCAGCCCAAGTCCGGGACAGGACGGCTCCTACGAGCAGTACTTC. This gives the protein CASSPSPGQDGSYEQYF.

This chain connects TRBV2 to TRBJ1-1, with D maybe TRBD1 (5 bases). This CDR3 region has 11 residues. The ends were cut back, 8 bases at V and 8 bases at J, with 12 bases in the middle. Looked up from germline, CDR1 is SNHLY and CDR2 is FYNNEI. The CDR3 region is CASRGWGEAFF. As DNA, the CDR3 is TGTGCCAGCCGGGGGTGGGGAGAAGCTTTCTTT. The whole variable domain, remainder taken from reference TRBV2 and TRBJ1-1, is EPEVTQTPSHQVTQMGQEVILRCVPISNHLYFYWYRQILGQKVEFLVSFYNNEISEKSEIFDDQFSVERPDGSNFTLKIRSTKLEDSAMYFCASRGWGEAFFGQGTRLTVV.

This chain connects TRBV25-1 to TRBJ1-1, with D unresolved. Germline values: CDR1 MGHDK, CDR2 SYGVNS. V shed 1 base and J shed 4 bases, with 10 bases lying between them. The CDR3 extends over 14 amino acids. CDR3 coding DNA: TGTGCCAGCAGTGAATCTCTGGGTGTCACTGAAGCTTTCTTT. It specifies CASSESLGVTEAFF.